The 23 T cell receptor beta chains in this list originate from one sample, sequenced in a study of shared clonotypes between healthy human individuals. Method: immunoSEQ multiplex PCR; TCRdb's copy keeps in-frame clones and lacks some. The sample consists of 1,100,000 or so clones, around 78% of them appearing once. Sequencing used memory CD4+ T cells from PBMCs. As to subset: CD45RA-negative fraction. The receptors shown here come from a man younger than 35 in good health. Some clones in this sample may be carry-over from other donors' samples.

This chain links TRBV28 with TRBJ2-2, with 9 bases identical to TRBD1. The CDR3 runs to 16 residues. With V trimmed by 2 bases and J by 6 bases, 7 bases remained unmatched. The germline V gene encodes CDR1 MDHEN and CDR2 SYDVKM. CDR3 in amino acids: CASSLAGQGLAGELFF. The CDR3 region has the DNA TGTGCCAGCAGTTTAGCCGGACAGGGGTTAGCCGGGGAGCTGTTTTTT.

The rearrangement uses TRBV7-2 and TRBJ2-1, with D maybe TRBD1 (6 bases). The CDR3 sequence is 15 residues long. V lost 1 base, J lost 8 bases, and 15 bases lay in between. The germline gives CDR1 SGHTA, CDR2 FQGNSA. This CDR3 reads CASSLGGKSGDEQFF. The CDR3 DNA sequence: TGTGCCAGCAGCTTAGGGGGGAAATCAGGGGATGAGCAGTTCTTC.

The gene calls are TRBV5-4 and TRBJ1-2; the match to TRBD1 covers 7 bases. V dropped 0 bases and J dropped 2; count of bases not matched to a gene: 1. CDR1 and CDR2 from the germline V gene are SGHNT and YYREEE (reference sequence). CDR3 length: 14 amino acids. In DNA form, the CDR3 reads TGTGCCAGCAGCTTGGAACAGGGGAACTATGGCTACACCTTC. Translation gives CASSLEQGNYGYTF.

The DNA for the CDR3 is TGCGCCAGCAGCTCCCGGACTAGCGGGAGGGCCTCCGGGGCCAACGTCCTGACTTTC. Amino acid sequence: CASSSRTSGRASGANVLTF. The chain employs TRBV5-1 and TRBJ2-6; 15 bases agree with TRBD2. The CDR3 has 19 amino acids. V dropped 3 bases and J dropped 4; count of bases not matched to a gene: 8. Germline V gene sequence: CDR1 SGHRS, CDR2 YFSETQ.

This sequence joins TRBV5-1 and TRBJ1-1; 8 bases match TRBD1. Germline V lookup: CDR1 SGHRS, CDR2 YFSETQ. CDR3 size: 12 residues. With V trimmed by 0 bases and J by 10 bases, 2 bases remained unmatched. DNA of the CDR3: TGCGCCAGCAGCTTGGGACAGGGGATAGCTTTCTTT. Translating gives CASSLGQGIAFF.

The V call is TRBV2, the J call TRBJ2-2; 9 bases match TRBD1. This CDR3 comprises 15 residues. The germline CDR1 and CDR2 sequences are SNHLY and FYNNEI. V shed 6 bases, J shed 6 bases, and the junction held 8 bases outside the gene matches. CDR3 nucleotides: TGTGCCAGCAGCCTGGACAGGGGCGGCGCCGGGGAGCTGTTTTTT. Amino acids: CASSLDRGGAGELFF.

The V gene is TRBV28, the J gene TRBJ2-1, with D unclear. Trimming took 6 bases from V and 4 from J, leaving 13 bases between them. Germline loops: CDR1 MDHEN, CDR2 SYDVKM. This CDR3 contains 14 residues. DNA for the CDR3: TGTGCCAGCAGGAAAGACCGGAAATACAATGAGCAGTTCTTC. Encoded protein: CASRKDRKYNEQFF.

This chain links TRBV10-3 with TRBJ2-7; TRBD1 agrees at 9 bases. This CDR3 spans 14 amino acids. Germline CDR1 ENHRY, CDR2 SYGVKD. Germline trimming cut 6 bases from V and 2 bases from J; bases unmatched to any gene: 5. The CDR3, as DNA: TGTGCCATCAGCGGGACAGGGACAGCCTACGAGCAGTACTTC. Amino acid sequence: CAISGTGTAYEQYF.

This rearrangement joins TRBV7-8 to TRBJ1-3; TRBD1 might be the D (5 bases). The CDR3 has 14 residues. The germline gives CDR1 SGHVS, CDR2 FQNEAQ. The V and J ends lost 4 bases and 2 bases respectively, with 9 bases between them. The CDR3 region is CASSSRGAGNTIYF. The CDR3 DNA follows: TGTGCCAGCAGCTCCCGGGGGGCTGGAAACACCATATATTTT.

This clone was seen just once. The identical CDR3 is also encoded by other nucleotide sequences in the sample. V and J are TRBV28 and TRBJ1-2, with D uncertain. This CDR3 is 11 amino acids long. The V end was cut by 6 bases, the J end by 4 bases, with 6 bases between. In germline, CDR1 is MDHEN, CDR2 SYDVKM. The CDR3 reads CASRTSYGYTF. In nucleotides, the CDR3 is TGTGCCAGCAGGACAAGCTATGGCTACACCTTC.

CDR3 in DNA: TGTGCCAGCAGTTTCAGGACAGGGGGCCTCACAGATACGCAGTATTTT. It encodes CASSFRTGGLTDTQYF. V usage is TRBV28 and J usage is TRBJ2-3, with 11 positions matching TRBD1. Germline V gene data show CDR1 as MDHEN and CDR2 as SYDVKM. The CDR3 loop spans 16 amino acids. The ends lost 3 bases at V and 2 bases at J; junction bases unmatched: 4.

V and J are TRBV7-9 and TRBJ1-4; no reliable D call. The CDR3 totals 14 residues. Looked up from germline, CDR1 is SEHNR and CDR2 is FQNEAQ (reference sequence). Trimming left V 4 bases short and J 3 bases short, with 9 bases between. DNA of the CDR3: TGTGCCAGCAGCTCGGGAGTAGCTAATGAAAAACTGTTTTTT. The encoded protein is CASSSGVANEKLFF.

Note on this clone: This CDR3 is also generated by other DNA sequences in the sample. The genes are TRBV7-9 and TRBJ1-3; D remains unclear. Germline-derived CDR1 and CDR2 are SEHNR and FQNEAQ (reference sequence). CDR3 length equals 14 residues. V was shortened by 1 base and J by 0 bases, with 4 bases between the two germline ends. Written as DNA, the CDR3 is TGTGCCAGCAGCTTAGGGCTCTCTGGAAACACCATATATTTT. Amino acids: CASSLGLSGNTIYF.

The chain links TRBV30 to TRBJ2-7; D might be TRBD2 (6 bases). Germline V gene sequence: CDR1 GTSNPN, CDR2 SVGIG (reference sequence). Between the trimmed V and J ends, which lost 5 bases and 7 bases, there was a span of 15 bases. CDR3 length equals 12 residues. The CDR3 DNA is TGTGCCTGGGAACCGGGACTGAATGAGCAGTACTTC. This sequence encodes CAWEPGLNEQYF.

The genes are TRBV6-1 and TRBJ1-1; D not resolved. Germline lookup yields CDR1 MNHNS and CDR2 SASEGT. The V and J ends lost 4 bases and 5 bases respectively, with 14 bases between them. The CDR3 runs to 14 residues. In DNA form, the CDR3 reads TGTGCCAGCAGTGCAGTAAGAGGGAGTACTGAAGCTTTCTTT. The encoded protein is CASSAVRGSTEAFF.

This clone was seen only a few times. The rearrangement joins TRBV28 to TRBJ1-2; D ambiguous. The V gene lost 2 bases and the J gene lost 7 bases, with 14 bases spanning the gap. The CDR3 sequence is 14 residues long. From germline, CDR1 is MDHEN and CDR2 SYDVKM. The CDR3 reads CASSLGNQFSGYTF. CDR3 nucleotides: TGTGCCAGCAGTTTAGGGAATCAGTTTAGTGGCTACACCTTC.

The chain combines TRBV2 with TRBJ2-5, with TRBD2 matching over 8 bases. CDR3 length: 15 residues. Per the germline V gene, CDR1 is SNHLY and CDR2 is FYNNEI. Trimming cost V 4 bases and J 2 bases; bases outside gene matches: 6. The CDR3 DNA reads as TGTGCCAGCAGTGCAATTAGCGGGACACAAGAGACCCAGTACTTC. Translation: CASSAISGTQETQYF.

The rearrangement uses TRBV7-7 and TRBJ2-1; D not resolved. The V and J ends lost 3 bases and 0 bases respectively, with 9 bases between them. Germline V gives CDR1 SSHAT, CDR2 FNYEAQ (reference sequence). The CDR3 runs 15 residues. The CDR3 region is CASSFSASSYNEQFF. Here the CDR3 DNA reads TGTGCCAGCAGCTTCTCCGCAAGCTCCTACAATGAGCAGTTCTTC.

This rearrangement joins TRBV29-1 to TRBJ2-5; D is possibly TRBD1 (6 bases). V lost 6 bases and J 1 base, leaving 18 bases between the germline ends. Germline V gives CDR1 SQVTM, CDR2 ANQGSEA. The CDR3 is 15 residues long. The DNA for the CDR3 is TGCAGCGTGTCTAAAGTTTGGGGGCTCCAAGAGACCCAGTACTTC. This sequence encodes CSVSKVWGLQETQYF. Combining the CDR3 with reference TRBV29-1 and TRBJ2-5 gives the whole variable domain SAVISQKPSRDICQRGTSLTIQCQVDSQVTMMFWYRQQPGQSLTLIATANQGSEATYESGFVIDKFPISRPNLTFSTLTVSNMSPEDSSIYLCSVSKVWGLQETQYFGPGTRLLVL.

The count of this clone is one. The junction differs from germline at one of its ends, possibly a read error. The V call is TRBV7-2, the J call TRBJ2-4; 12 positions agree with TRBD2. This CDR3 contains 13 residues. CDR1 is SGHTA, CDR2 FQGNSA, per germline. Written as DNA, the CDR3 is TGTGCCAGCAGCTCCACCCGACTAGCGGGAGCTGCCTTC. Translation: CASSSTRLAGAAF. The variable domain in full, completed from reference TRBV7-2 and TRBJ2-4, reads GAGVSQSPSNKVTEKGKDVELRCDPISGHTALYWYRQSLGQGLEFLIYFQGNSAPDKSGLPSDRFSAERTGGSVSTLTIQRTQQEDSAVYLCASSSTRLAGAAFGAGTRLSVL.

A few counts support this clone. In nucleotides, the CDR3 is TGTGCCTGGAGTGGACTAGCGCGACAAGCCTCCTACAATGAGCAGTTCTTC. Amino acid sequence: CAWSGLARQASYNEQFF. The V gene is TRBV30, the J gene TRBJ2-1; 8 positions agree with TRBD2. V gave up 1 base and J gave up 0 bases; unmatched junction bases: 8. CDR1 is GTSNPN and CDR2 is SVGIG in the germline V gene (reference sequence). The CDR3 contains 17 residues. The entire variable domain, with the rest obtained from reference TRBV30 and TRBJ2-1, is as follows: SQTIHQWPATLVQPVGSPLSLECTVEGTSNPNLYWYRQAAGRGLQLLFYSVGIGQISSEVPQNLSASRPQDRQFILSSKKLLLSDSGFYLCAWSGLARQASYNEQFFGPGTRLTVL.

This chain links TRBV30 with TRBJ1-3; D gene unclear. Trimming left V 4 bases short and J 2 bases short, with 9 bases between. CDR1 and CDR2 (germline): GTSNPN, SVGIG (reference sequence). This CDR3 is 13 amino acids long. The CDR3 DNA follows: TGTGCCTGGACGGGGAAAGCTGGAAACACCATATATTTT. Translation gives CAWTGKAGNTIYF.

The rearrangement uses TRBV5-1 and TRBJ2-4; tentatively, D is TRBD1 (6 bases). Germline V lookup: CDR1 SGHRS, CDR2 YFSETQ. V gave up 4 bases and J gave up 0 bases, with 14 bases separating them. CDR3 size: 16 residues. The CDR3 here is CASSPQTGLAKNIQYF. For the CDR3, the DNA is TGCGCCAGCAGCCCCCAGACAGGACTAGCCAAAAACATTCAGTACTTC.